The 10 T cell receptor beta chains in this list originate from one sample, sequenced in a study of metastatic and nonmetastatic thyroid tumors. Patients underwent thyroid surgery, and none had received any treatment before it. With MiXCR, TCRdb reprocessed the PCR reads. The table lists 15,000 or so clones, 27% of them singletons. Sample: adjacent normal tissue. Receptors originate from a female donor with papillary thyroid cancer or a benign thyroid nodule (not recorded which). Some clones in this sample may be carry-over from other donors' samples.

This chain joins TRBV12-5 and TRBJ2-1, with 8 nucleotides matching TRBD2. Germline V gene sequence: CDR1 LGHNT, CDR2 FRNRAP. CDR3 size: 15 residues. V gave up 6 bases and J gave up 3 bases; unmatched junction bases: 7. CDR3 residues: CASGQAGDFYNEQFF. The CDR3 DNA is TGTGCTAGTGGCCAAGCGGGAGACTTCTACAATGAGCAGTTCTTC. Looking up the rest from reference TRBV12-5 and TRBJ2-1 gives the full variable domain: DARVTQTPRHKVTEMGQEVTMRCQPILGHNTVFWYRQTMMQGLELLAYFRNRAPLDDSGMPKDRFSAEMPDATLATLKIQPSEPRDSAVYFCASGQAGDFYNEQFFGPGTRLTVL.

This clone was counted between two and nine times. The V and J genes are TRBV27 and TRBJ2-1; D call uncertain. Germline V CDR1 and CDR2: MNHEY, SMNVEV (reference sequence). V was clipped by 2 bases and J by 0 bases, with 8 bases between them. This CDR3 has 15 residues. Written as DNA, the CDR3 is TGTGCCAGCAGTTTAGGGCTGTTCTCCTACAATGAGCAGTTCTTC. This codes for CASSLGLFSYNEQFF.

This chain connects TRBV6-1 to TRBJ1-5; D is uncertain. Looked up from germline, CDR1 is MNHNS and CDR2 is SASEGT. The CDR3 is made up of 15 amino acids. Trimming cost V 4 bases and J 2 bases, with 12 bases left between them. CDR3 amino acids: CASSGAERGNQPQHF. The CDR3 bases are TGTGCCAGCAGTGGAGCAGAAAGGGGCAATCAGCCCCAGCATTTT.

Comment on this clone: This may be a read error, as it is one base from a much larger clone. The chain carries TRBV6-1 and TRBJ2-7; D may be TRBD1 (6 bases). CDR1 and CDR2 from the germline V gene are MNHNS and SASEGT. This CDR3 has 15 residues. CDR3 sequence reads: CASSSEFRTAYKQYF. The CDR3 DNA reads TGTGCCAGCAGTTCCGAATTTAGGACAGCCTACAAGCAGTACTTC.

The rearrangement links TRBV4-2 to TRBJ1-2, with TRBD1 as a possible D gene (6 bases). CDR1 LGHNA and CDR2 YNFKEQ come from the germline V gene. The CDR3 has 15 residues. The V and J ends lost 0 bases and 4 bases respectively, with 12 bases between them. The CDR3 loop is CASSQDREGVYGYTF. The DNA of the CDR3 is TGTGCCAGCAGCCAAGACAGGGAGGGGGTCTATGGCTACACCTTC.

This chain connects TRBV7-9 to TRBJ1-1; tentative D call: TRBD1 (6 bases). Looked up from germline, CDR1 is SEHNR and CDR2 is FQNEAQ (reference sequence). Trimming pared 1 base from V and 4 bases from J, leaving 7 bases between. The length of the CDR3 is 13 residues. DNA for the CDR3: TGTGCCAGCAGCTTAGAGGGGGGCACTGAAGCTTTCTTT. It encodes CASSLEGGTEAFF.

The CDR3 region is CSARELEQTIYF. CDR3 coding DNA: TGCAGTGCTAGAGAATTAGAACAAACCATATATTTT. The chain carries TRBV20-1 and TRBJ1-3, with D uncertain. The CDR3 loop spans 12 amino acids. The germline CDR1 and CDR2 sequences are DFQATT and SNEGSKA (reference sequence). V was shortened by 0 bases and J by 10 bases, with 10 bases between the two germline ends.

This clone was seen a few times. The CDR3 is CAISDGGRYPNEQFF. CDR3 nucleotide sequence: TGTGCCATCAGTGACGGCGGGAGGTATCCCAATGAGCAGTTCTTC. The chain employs TRBV10-3 and TRBJ2-1; 8 bases map to TRBD2. CDR3 length: 15 residues. Germline V lookup: CDR1 ENHRY, CDR2 SYGVKD. V was clipped by 3 bases and J by 6 bases; unmatched bases: 7.

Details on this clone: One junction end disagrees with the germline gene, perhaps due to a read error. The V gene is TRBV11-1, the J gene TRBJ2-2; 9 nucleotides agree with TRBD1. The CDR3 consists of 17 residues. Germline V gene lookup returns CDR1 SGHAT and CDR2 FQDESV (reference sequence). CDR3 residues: CASSFSSGQGNTGELFF. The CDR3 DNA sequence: TGTGCCAGCAGCTTTTCATCGGGACAGGGAAACACCGGGGAGCTATTTTTT.

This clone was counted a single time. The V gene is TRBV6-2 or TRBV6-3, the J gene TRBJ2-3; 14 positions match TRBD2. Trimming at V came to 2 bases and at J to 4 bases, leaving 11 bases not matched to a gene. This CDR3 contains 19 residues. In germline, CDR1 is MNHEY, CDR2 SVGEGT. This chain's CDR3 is CASSYLLPGLAGESDTQYF. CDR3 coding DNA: TGTGCCAGCAGTTACCTTCTCCCGGGACTAGCGGGAGAGTCAGATACGCAGTATTTT.